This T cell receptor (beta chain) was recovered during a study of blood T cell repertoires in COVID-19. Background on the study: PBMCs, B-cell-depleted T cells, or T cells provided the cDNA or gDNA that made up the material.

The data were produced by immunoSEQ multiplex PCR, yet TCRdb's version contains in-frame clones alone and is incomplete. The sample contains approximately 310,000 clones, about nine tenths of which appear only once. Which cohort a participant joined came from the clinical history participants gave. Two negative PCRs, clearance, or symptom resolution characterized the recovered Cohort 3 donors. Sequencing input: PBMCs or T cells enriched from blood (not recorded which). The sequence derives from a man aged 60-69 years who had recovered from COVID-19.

CDR3 sequence: CASQGYEKLFF. For the CDR3, the DNA is TGTGCCTCCCAGGGGTATGAAAAACTGTTTTTT. The rearrangement joins TRBV28 to TRBJ1-4, with D maybe TRBD1 (6 bases). Germline V gives CDR1 MDHEN, CDR2 SYDVKM. Trimming left V 11 bases short and J 6 bases short, with 10 bases between. CDR3 size: 11 residues.